A selection of T cell receptor beta chains follows, all from one sample in a study of T cell responses to AZD1222 COVID-19 vaccine. Clones were sequenced by immunoSEQ multiplex PCR, and TCRdb holds only the in-frame ones, with some missing. Of some 140,000 clones listed, roughly nine tenths are singletons. This material consisted of peripheral blood, taken on day 0 of AZD1222 vaccination. All receptors come from an adult in good health. CDR3s include the opening cysteine and the closing phenylalanine or tryptophan. The D gene is left open where the match is weak. Clone size is shown for a subset of rows, as once, few, many or a class of expanded clone.

J gene: TRBJ1-2
V gene: TRBV5-6
clone size: NA
D gene: NA
CDR3 DNA: TGTGCCAGCAGCCCGGAGAGTAACTATGGCTACACCTTC
CDR3 protein: CASSPESNYGYTF

J gene: TRBJ1-2
V gene: TRBV5-6
clone size: NA
D gene: TRBD1
CDR3 DNA: TGTGCCAGCAGCTGGGGACAGGGGCTTAACTATGGCTACACCTTC
CDR3 protein: CASSWGQGLNYGYTF

J gene: TRBJ2-1
V gene: TRBV28
clone size: few
D gene: NA
CDR3 DNA: TGTGCCAGCGAGGGACCGGACACCTACAATGAGCAGTTCTTC
CDR3 protein: CASEGPDTYNEQFF

J gene: TRBJ1-1
V gene: TRBV6-2/TRBV6-3
clone size: NA
D gene: NA
CDR3 DNA: TGTGCCAGCAGCCCTACAGCAGGAAGCTCGAACACTGAAGCTTTCTTT
CDR3 protein: CASSPTAGSSNTEAFF

J gene: TRBJ1-1
V gene: TRBV19
clone size: NA
D gene: NA
CDR3 DNA: TGTGCCAGTAGTATCGCAGTTAACACTGAAGCTTTCTTT
CDR3 protein: CASSIAVNTEAFF

J gene: TRBJ2-1
V gene: TRBV10-1
clone size: NA
D gene: NA
CDR3 DNA: TGCGCCAGCAGTGTGGACATCTCCTACAATGAGCAGTTCTTC
CDR3 protein: CASSVDISYNEQFF

J gene: TRBJ1-2
V gene: TRBV7-8
clone size: NA
D gene: NA
CDR3 DNA: TGTGCCAGCAGCGCGGGGAAATCTGGCTACACCTTC
CDR3 protein: CASSAGKSGYTF

J gene: TRBJ1-5
V gene: TRBV7-2
clone size: NA
D gene: NA
CDR3 DNA: TGTGCCAGCAGCCCCCAAGGGCAGGGCGTGGGGCATCAGCCCCAGCATTTT
CDR3 protein: CASSPQGQGVGHQPQHF

J gene: TRBJ1-4
V gene: TRBV4-1
clone size: NA
D gene: NA
CDR3 DNA: TGCGCCAGCAGTCCGGGGCTCGCGGGACTATATGAAAAACTGTTTTTT
CDR3 protein: CASSPGLAGLYEKLFF

J gene: TRBJ2-7
V gene: TRBV20-1
clone size: few
D gene: NA
CDR3 DNA: TGCAGTGCTAGTGGGGAGTACTACGAGCAGTACTTC
CDR3 protein: CSASGEYYEQYF

J gene: TRBJ1-6
V gene: TRBV2
clone size: NA
D gene: NA
CDR3 DNA: TGTGCCAGCGGGGGGGATTCACCCCTCCACTTT
CDR3 protein: CASGGDSPLHF

J gene: TRBJ2-5
V gene: TRBV7-2
clone size: NA
D gene: TRBD1
CDR3 DNA: TGTGCCAGCAGCTCCCGACAGGGACACCAAGAGACCCAGTACTTC
CDR3 protein: CASSSRQGHQETQYF

J gene: TRBJ2-2
V gene: TRBV11-2
clone size: NA
D gene: NA
CDR3 DNA: TGTGCCAGCAGCCCGACGCGCACCGGGGAGCTGTTTTTT
CDR3 protein: CASSPTRTGELFF

J gene: TRBJ1-5
V gene: TRBV3-1/TRBV3-2
clone size: NA
D gene: NA
CDR3 DNA: TGTGCCAGCAGCCAAGATCTGGGGGACCATCAGCCCCAGCATTTT
CDR3 protein: CASSQDLGDHQPQHF

J gene: TRBJ2-7
V gene: TRBV5-1
clone size: medium-sized
D gene: TRBD2
CDR3 DNA: TGCGCCAGCAGCGCACTAGCGGGGGGTACCCCGGAGCAGTACTTC
CDR3 protein: CASSALAGGTPEQYF

J gene: TRBJ2-2
V gene: TRBV7-9
clone size: NA
D gene: NA
CDR3 DNA: TGTGCCAGCAGCTTAAGCACAGGGACCTCCGGGGAGCTGTTTTTT
CDR3 protein: CASSLSTGTSGELFF

J gene: TRBJ2-5
V gene: TRBV12-3/TRBV12-4
clone size: NA
D gene: NA
CDR3 DNA: TGTGCCAGCAGTTTAATAGAGACCCAGTACTTC
CDR3 protein: CASSLIETQYF

J gene: TRBJ1-1
V gene: TRBV5-5
clone size: NA
D gene: TRBD1
CDR3 DNA: TGTGCCAGCAGCTGGGGACAGGAAACTGAAGCTTTCTTT
CDR3 protein: CASSWGQETEAFF

J gene: TRBJ2-7
V gene: TRBV10-3
clone size: NA
D gene: TRBD2
CDR3 DNA: TGTGCCATCAGACCTAGCGGGGGGGATGGCGAGCAGTACTTC
CDR3 protein: CAIRPSGGDGEQYF

J gene: TRBJ2-1
V gene: TRBV7-8
clone size: once
D gene: TRBD1
CDR3 DNA: TGTGCCAGCAGCTTATATGGACAGGACAATGAGCAGTTCTTC
CDR3 protein: CASSLYGQDNEQFF

J gene: TRBJ1-3
V gene: TRBV7-2
clone size: few
D gene: NA
CDR3 DNA: TGTGCCAGCAGCTTAGTTGGAGGGGCTGGAAACACCATATATTTT
CDR3 protein: CASSLVGGAGNTIYF

J gene: TRBJ2-1
V gene: TRBV3-1/TRBV3-2
clone size: NA
D gene: NA
CDR3 DNA: TGTGCCAGCAGCCAAGCGGGTCGGGACAATGAGCAGTTCTTC
CDR3 protein: CASSQAGRDNEQFF

J gene: TRBJ1-1
V gene: TRBV25-1
clone size: NA
D gene: TRBD1
CDR3 DNA: TGTGCCAGCAGTACGACAGGGGGCTATGAAGCTTTCTTT
CDR3 protein: CASSTTGGYEAFF

J gene: TRBJ2-1
V gene: TRBV15
clone size: once
D gene: TRBD1
CDR3 DNA: TGTGCCACCAGCAGAGTTCAGGGGGCCGATGAGCAGTTCTTC
CDR3 protein: CATSRVQGADEQFF

J gene: TRBJ1-1
V gene: TRBV11-2
clone size: NA
D gene: NA
CDR3 DNA: TGTGCCAGCAGCTTAGACTGGGGGGTTATGGCTGAAGCTTTCTTT
CDR3 protein: CASSLDWGVMAEAFF

J gene: TRBJ1-1
V gene: TRBV5-1
clone size: NA
D gene: NA
CDR3 DNA: TGCGCCAGCAGCTTTGACAAGAACACTGAAGCTTTCTTT
CDR3 protein: CASSFDKNTEAFF

J gene: TRBJ2-2
V gene: TRBV12-5
clone size: NA
D gene: NA
CDR3 DNA: TGTGCTAGTGGTTTGGTAGTGTCTGACGGGGAGCTGTTTTTT
CDR3 protein: CASGLVVSDGELFF

J gene: TRBJ1-1
V gene: TRBV7-2
clone size: NA
D gene: NA
CDR3 DNA: TGTGCCAGCAGCCGGGGGTTGAACACTGAAGCTTTCTTT
CDR3 protein: CASSRGLNTEAFF

J gene: TRBJ1-2
V gene: TRBV5-5
clone size: NA
D gene: NA
CDR3 DNA: TGTGCCAGCAGCCCCCATCCTGACAGACTTAACTATGGCTACACCTTC
CDR3 protein: CASSPHPDRLNYGYTF

J gene: TRBJ1-5
V gene: TRBV6-5
clone size: NA
D gene: NA
CDR3 DNA: TGTGCCAGCAGGGGGGGCTATCAGCCCCAGCATTTT
CDR3 protein: CASRGGYQPQHF

J gene: TRBJ1-1
V gene: TRBV5-4
clone size: NA
D gene: NA
CDR3 DNA: TGTGCCAGCAGCTTGGCTTCAGGGCAACTGAACACTGAAGCTTTCTTT
CDR3 protein: CASSLASGQLNTEAFF

J gene: TRBJ1-6
V gene: TRBV14
clone size: NA
D gene: NA
CDR3 DNA: TGTGCCAGCAGCCAAGTTCCGGACAGTCGATCACCCCTCCACTTT
CDR3 protein: CASSQVPDSRSPLHF

J gene: TRBJ1-1
V gene: TRBV2
clone size: NA
D gene: TRBD1
CDR3 DNA: TGTGCCAGCAGTGTAGGACAGGGGGCGATCGGGACTGAAGCTTTCTTT
CDR3 protein: CASSVGQGAIGTEAFF

J gene: TRBJ1-4
V gene: TRBV21-1
clone size: few
D gene: NA
CDR3 DNA: TGTGCCAGCAGCAAGGATCCCTCAGGGTCTGGGAATGAAAAACTGTTTTTT
CDR3 protein: CASSKDPSGSGNEKLFF

J gene: TRBJ2-1
V gene: TRBV6-1
clone size: NA
D gene: NA
CDR3 DNA: TGTGCCAGCAGTGAAGCGGCTTATAACTACAATGAGCAGTTCTTC
CDR3 protein: CASSEAAYNYNEQFF

J gene: TRBJ2-1
V gene: TRBV25-1
clone size: NA
D gene: TRBD1
CDR3 DNA: TGTGCCAGCAGTGAAGGAGGACAGGCCACTGAGCAGTTCTTC
CDR3 protein: CASSEGGQATEQFF

J gene: TRBJ2-7
V gene: TRBV27
clone size: NA
D gene: NA
CDR3 DNA: TGTGCCAGCAGTCCATACGAGACCCCTCGGGAGCAGTACTTC
CDR3 protein: CASSPYETPREQYF

J gene: TRBJ1-2
V gene: TRBV9
clone size: NA
D gene: NA
CDR3 DNA: TGTGCCAGCAGCGGTGGGTCCCTCCTGGGGGGCTACACCTTC
CDR3 protein: CASSGGSLLGGYTF

J gene: TRBJ2-2
V gene: TRBV6-5
clone size: NA
D gene: TRBD1
CDR3 DNA: TGTGCCAGCGGCTTGAGGGGGCGGGACACCGGGGAGCTGTTTTTT
CDR3 protein: CASGLRGRDTGELFF

J gene: TRBJ2-1
V gene: TRBV4-3
clone size: NA
D gene: TRBD2
CDR3 DNA: TGCGCCAGCAGCCAAGAACCTAGCGGGGGTTCCTACAATGAGCAGTTCTTC
CDR3 protein: CASSQEPSGGSYNEQFF

J gene: TRBJ2-2
V gene: TRBV7-2
clone size: NA
D gene: NA
CDR3 DNA: TGTGCCAGCAACGATCGTATGCGGAACACCGGGGAGCTGTTTTTT
CDR3 protein: CASNDRMRNTGELFF

J gene: TRBJ1-2
V gene: TRBV19
clone size: NA
D gene: NA
CDR3 DNA: TGTGCCAGTAGCCCTGAAGGCTATGGCTACACCTTC
CDR3 protein: CASSPEGYGYTF